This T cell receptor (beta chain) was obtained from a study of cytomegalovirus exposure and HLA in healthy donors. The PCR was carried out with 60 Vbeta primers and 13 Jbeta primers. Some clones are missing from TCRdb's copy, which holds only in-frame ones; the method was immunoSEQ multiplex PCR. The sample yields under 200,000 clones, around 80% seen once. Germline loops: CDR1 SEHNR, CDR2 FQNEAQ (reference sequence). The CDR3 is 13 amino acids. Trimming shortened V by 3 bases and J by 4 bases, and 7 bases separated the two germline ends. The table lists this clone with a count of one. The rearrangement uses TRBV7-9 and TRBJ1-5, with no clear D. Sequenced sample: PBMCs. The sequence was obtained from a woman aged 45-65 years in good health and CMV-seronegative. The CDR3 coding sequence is TGTGCCAGCAGCTTGCAGAATAATCAGCCCCAGCATTTT. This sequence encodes CASSLQNNQPQHF.